The present T cell receptor (beta chain) was sequenced within a study of T-cell memory formation after mild COVID-19. TCRdb used MiXCR to reprocess the 5' RACE reads, holding one entry per CDR3 protein. The data contain roughly 300,000 distinct CDR3 sequences, roughly an eighth of them singletons. This clonotype showed up many times. Its antigen is undetermined. General observations from the study: Memory sampled before infection contained some responding clones, suggesting cross-reactive memory joined.

Trimming took 2 bases from V and 3 from J; bases not matched to a gene: 2. The CDR3 extends over 14 amino acids. Germline V CDR1 and CDR2: SGHTA, FQGTGA. Sequenced sample: PBMCs or a T cell subset sorted from them (not recorded which). This TCR was sampled from a man aged 18 to 30 who had mild COVID-19 (a few samples of this study predate the infection). Cell type and time point are not known. The rearrangement joins TRBV7-3 to TRBJ2-3, with 7 bases matching TRBD2. The CDR3 DNA is TGTGCCAGCAGCTTATTGGGGGGGACAGATACGCAGTATTTT. Translation: CASSLLGGTDTQYF.